Shown below are 25 T cell receptor beta chains from a single sample sequenced in a study of shared clonotypes between healthy human individuals. Sequenced by immunoSEQ multiplex PCR; TCRdb stores in-frame clones only, minus some. The sample has about 2.4 million clones, over 85% seen once. The sample consisted of naive CD4+ T cells from PBMCs. Subset noted: CD45RA+ positively selected. The receptors shown here come from a man aged 18 to 29 in good health. Some clones in this sample may be carry-over from other donors' samples.

The CDR3: CATSRGRLVDNEQFF. CDR3 sequence (DNA): TGTGCCACCAGCAGAGGGCGCCTAGTCGACAATGAGCAGTTCTTC. The V call is TRBV15, the J call TRBJ2-1, with unresolved D. Germline assignment: CDR1 LNHNV and CDR2 YYDKDF (reference sequence). The length of the CDR3 is 15 residues. Deletions cut 1 base from V and 5 bases from J, with 12 bases between.

The rearrangement uses TRBV5-1 and TRBJ2-3, with 10 bases identical to TRBD2. The CDR3 runs 17 residues. Trimming cost V 0 bases and J 4 bases; bases outside gene matches: 8. The germline V gene encodes CDR1 SGHRS and CDR2 YFSETQ. CDR3 in amino acids: CASSLGASGSYSDTQYF. The CDR3 DNA is TGCGCCAGCAGCTTGGGAGCTAGCGGGAGTTATTCAGATACGCAGTATTTT. Drawing the rest from reference TRBV5-1 and TRBJ2-3, the complete variable domain is KAGVTQTPRYLIKTRGQQVTLSCSPISGHRSVSWYQQTPGQGLQFLFEYFSETQRNKGNFPGRFSGRQFSNSRSEMNVSTLELGDSALYLCASSLGASGSYSDTQYFGPGTRLTVL.

The J gene is TRBJ2-2, the V gene TRBV9, with TRBD2 as a possible D gene (6 bases). V lost 3 bases and J 5 bases, leaving 11 bases between the germline ends. Per germline, CDR1 SGDLS and CDR2 YYNGEE. The CDR3 has 14 residues. Here the CDR3 DNA reads TGTGCCAGCAGCGCGGGACTTACAACCGGGGAGCTGTTTTTT. Encoded protein: CASSAGLTTGELFF.

This clone was picked up a small number of times. The chain recombines TRBV5-1 with TRBJ1-6, with no clear D. The V and J ends lost 0 bases and 5 bases respectively, with 6 bases between them. CDR3 length equals 14 residues. The germline gives CDR1 SGHRS, CDR2 YFSETQ. CDR3 sequence reads: CASSLGIHNSPLHF. CDR3 bases: TGCGCCAGCAGCTTGGGGATCCATAATTCACCCCTCCACTTT.

J is TRBJ2-2 and V is TRBV19; perhaps TRBD2 as D (6 bases). The CDR3 is 16 amino acids. V was clipped by 3 bases and J by 3 bases, with 14 bases between them. From germline, CDR1 is LNHDA and CDR2 SQIVND (reference sequence). CDR3 bases: TGTGCCAGTAGTATCGATGGGAGGACTTACACCGGGGAGCTGTTTTTT. It specifies CASSIDGRTYTGELFF. The full variable domain, with the rest looked up from reference TRBV19 and TRBJ2-2, is DGGITQSPKYLFRKEGQNVTLSCEQNLNHDAMYWYRQDPGQGLRLIYYSQIVNDFQKGDIAEGYSVSREKKESFPLTVTSAQKNPTAFYLCASSIDGRTYTGELFFGEGSRLTVL.

The genes are TRBV25-1 and TRBJ2-2, with 8 bases fitting TRBD2. CDR3 size: 16 residues. Trimming took 7 bases from V and 6 from J; bases not matched to a gene: 13. In germline, CDR1 is MGHDK, CDR2 SYGVNS. Here the CDR3 reads CASTTRGGAVAGELFF. The CDR3 DNA sequence: TGTGCCAGCACTACTCGGGGGGGTGCGGTGGCCGGGGAGCTGTTTTTT.

As to this clone: This sample includes further DNA sequences coding for the same CDR3. The rearrangement joins TRBV28 to TRBJ1-5; unclear D gene. This CDR3 region has 14 residues. V shed 6 bases and J shed 1 base, with 10 bases lying between them. The germline CDR1 and CDR2 sequences are MDHEN and SYDVKM. The CDR3 protein is CASRLGGSNQPQHF. In DNA, the CDR3 is TGTGCCAGCAGGTTGGGCGGCAGCAATCAGCCCCAGCATTTT.

To note about this clone: The same CDR3 can be traced to other DNA sequences in this sample. The V and J genes are TRBV9 and TRBJ2-5; possible D gene TRBD2, 5 bases. Trimming stripped 0 bases from V and 4 bases from J, with 13 bases between. This CDR3 has 15 residues. Germline V gene data show CDR1 as SGDLS and CDR2 as YYNGEE. CDR3 protein: CASSVGGGEGETQYF. The CDR3 DNA is TGTGCCAGCAGCGTAGGTGGTGGAGAGGGAGAGACCCAGTACTTC.

This clone was counted a single time. DNA of the CDR3: TGTGCCAGCAGCTTCTCAGCCGAGGGCGCGGGCTACACCTTC. Translating gives CASSFSAEGAGYTF. The J gene is TRBJ1-2, the V gene TRBV11-2; D is unresolved. The CDR3 has 14 amino acids. The germline gives CDR1 SGHAT, CDR2 FQNNGV. V lost 3 bases and J 8 bases, leaving 16 bases between the germline ends.

The V and J genes are TRBV7-2 and TRBJ2-7, with D hard to call. The germline CDR1 and CDR2 sequences are SGHTA and FQGNSA. The CDR3 consists of 12 residues. Trimming took off 5 bases at V and 1 base at J, with 6 bases between the two ends. CDR3 in amino acids: CASSHYSYEQYF. CDR3 DNA sequence: TGTGCCAGCAGCCACTATTCCTACGAGCAGTACTTC.

This clone came up once. The genes are TRBV29-1 and TRBJ2-3; a weak D match, TRBD2 (5 bases). Deletions cut 7 bases from V and 3 bases from J, with 11 bases between. Germline V gene data show CDR1 as SQVTM and CDR2 as ANQGSEA. This CDR3 comprises 12 residues. The CDR3: CSAGLETDTQYF. The CDR3 region has the DNA TGCAGCGCAGGACTGGAGACAGATACGCAGTATTTT.

This clone was detected once. The V and J genes are TRBV18 and TRBJ2-1; 7 nucleotides line up with TRBD1. CDR3 length: 15 amino acids. V trimming: 0 bases; J trimming: 4 bases; junction bases outside the gene matches: 3. The germline V gene encodes CDR1 KGHSH and CDR2 LQKENI. The CDR3, as DNA: TGTGCCAGCTCACCACCGGGACAGCGATACAATGAGCAGTTCTTC. It specifies CASSPPGQRYNEQFF.

This clone was found a few times. The chain uses TRBV7-9 and TRBJ1-4, with unresolved D. Germline-derived CDR1 and CDR2 are SEHNR and FQNEAQ (reference sequence). Trimming removed 1 base at V and 5 bases at J, with 11 bases between. The CDR3 is made up of 15 amino acids. The CDR3 nucleotides read TGTGCCAGCAGCTTAGGTTGGGATCGGAATGAAAAACTGTTTTTT. Translation: CASSLGWDRNEKLFF. Looking up the rest from reference TRBV7-9 and TRBJ1-4 gives the full variable domain: DTGVSQNPRHKITKRGQNVTFRCDPISEHNRLYWYRQTLGQGPEFLTYFQNEAQLEKSRLLSDRFSAERPKGSFSTLEIQRTEQGDSAMYLCASSLGWDRNEKLFFGSGTQLSVL.

This clone has a handful of counts. This chain uses TRBV30 with TRBJ2-1, with 12 bases fitting TRBD2. Germline trimming cut 8 bases from V and 0 bases from J; bases unmatched to any gene: 2. Germline CDR1 GTSNPN, CDR2 SVGIG (reference sequence). CDR3 length: 14 amino acids. The CDR3, as DNA: TGTGCCCAACTAGCGGGAGGCTCCTACAATGAGCAGTTCTTC. Its protein is CAQLAGGSYNEQFF.

The V and J genes are TRBV6-5 and TRBJ1-2; 8 bases map to TRBD1. From germline, CDR1 is MNHEY and CDR2 SVGAGI. CDR3 size: 13 residues. The junction had 7 bases not matched to a gene; V was cut back by 5 bases and J by 8 bases. The CDR3 DNA follows: TGTGCCAGCAGTGCACGACAGGGGAGCGGCTACACCTTC. This codes for CASSARQGSGYTF.

The rearrangement joins TRBV9 to TRBJ2-1; 7 positions match TRBD2. This CDR3 is 14 amino acids long. Trimming cost V 2 bases and J 5 bases; bases outside gene matches: 4. Germline CDR1 reads SGDLS; CDR2 reads YYNGEE. CDR3 DNA: TGTGCCAGCAGCGTTGCTAGCGGAAACAATGAGCAGTTCTTC. Amino acids: CASSVASGNNEQFF.

The gene calls are TRBV7-2 and TRBJ2-1; D not resolved. The CDR3 contains 15 residues. The germline V gene has CDR1 SGHTA and CDR2 FQGNSA. V lost 11 bases to trimming and J lost 3 bases, with 20 bases between them. This CDR3 is CAVKGPRQFYNEQFF. In nucleotides, the CDR3 is TGTGCCGTTAAAGGCCCTCGGCAATTCTACAATGAGCAGTTCTTC.

The V and J genes are TRBV27 and TRBJ2-1; 10 bases map to TRBD2. CDR1 is MNHEY, CDR2 SMNVEV, per germline (reference sequence). The J segment lost 2 bases and the V segment lost 5 bases, leaving 0 bases of the junction unmatched. The CDR3 covers 14 residues. The CDR3 sequence is CASSGLAAYNEQFF. The CDR3 DNA reads as TGTGCCAGCAGTGGACTAGCGGCCTACAATGAGCAGTTCTTC.

The chain uses TRBV7-3 and TRBJ2-2; 9 positions agree with TRBD2. CDR1 is SGHTA, CDR2 FQGTGA, per germline. J gave up 4 bases and V 5 bases, and 14 bases lay outside the gene matches. This CDR3 comprises 18 residues. CDR3 DNA: TGTGCCAGCAGCCCCGTACCCTGGACTAGCGTTCGCACCGGGGAGCTGTTTTTT. The encoded protein is CASSPVPWTSVRTGELFF. The variable domain in full, with the rest retrieved from reference TRBV7-3 and TRBJ2-2, is GAGVSQTPSNKVTEKGKYVELRCDPISGHTALYWYRQSLGQGPEFLIYFQGTGAADDSGLPNDRFFAVRPEGSVSTLKIQRTERGDSAVYLCASSPVPWTSVRTGELFFGEGSRLTVL.

The V call is TRBV6-5, the J call TRBJ1-6, with D unresolved. CDR3 length: 13 amino acids. CDR1 is MNHEY and CDR2 is SVGAGI in the germline V gene. V was shortened by 5 bases and J by 6 bases, with 8 bases between the two germline ends. The DNA of the CDR3 is TGTGCCAGCAGTCCAGGAACTAATTCACCCCTCCACTTT. Encoded protein: CASSPGTNSPLHF.

With respect to this clone: The sample holds other DNA sequences that translate to the same CDR3. The genes are TRBV18 and TRBJ1-3; D call uncertain. The V and J ends lost 3 bases and 0 bases respectively, with 3 bases between them. CDR1 is KGHSH, CDR2 LQKENI, per germline. CDR3 size: 13 residues. This CDR3 is CASSPASGNTIYF. CDR3 sequence (DNA): TGTGCCAGCTCACCGGCCTCTGGAAACACCATATATTTT.

The gene calls are TRBV5-1 and TRBJ1-2; D may be TRBD1 (5 bases). V lost 3 bases and J lost 4, with 19 bases in between. CDR3 length equals 16 residues. Germline V gives CDR1 SGHRS, CDR2 YFSETQ. CDR3 amino acids: CASSYRPDGASYGYTF. CDR3 nucleotides: TGCGCCAGCAGCTACCGCCCGGACGGGGCCTCCTATGGCTACACCTTC. The full variable domain, in which reference TRBV5-1 and TRBJ1-2 provide the parts outside the CDR3, is KAGVTQTPRYLIKTRGQQVTLSCSPISGHRSVSWYQQTPGQGLQFLFEYFSETQRNKGNFPGRFSGRQFSNSRSEMNVSTLELGDSALYLCASSYRPDGASYGYTFGSGTRLTVV.

The rearrangement joins TRBV19 to TRBJ1-2; D may be TRBD1 (5 bases). CDR1 and CDR2 (germline): LNHDA, SQIVND (reference sequence). The CDR3 length is 17 residues. Trimming removed 6 bases from V and 3 bases from J, with 23 bases in between. The CDR3 sequence is CASSPKNADSDHYGYTF. In nucleotides, the CDR3 is TGTGCCAGTAGCCCAAAGAACGCTGACAGCGACCACTATGGCTACACCTTC.

The chain uses TRBV6-4 and TRBJ2-7; D is possibly TRBD1 or TRBD2 (5 bases each). The CDR3 length is 15 residues. Per germline, CDR1 MRHNA and CDR2 SNTAGT. V lost 5 bases, J lost 3 bases, and 17 bases lay in between. DNA for the CDR3: TGTGCCAGCAGTCCCGGGGCTTACCCCCTCTACGAGCAGTACTTC. It yields the protein CASSPGAYPLYEQYF.

This clone was detected once. The chain couples TRBV5-1 to TRBJ2-2, with D unclear. Looked up from germline, CDR1 is SGHRS and CDR2 is YFSETQ. Deletions cut 4 bases from V and 6 bases from J, with 7 bases between. The CDR3 spans 12 residues. The CDR3 here is CASSRVSGELFF. As DNA, the CDR3 is TGCGCCAGCAGCCGTGTGTCCGGGGAGCTGTTTTTT.